This TCR beta chain was profiled in a study of cytomegalovirus exposure and HLA in healthy donors. Study-level information: A preliminary data release comprised around 90 million unique TCRs obtained from HLA-typed donors. Findings and caveats of the study: Accounts indicate the classifier identified cytomegalovirus status with strong specificity and sensitivity.

Looked up from germline, CDR1 is SGHRS and CDR2 is YFSETQ. This CDR3 is built from 14 residues. The V end lost 5 bases, the J end lost 6 bases, and 15 bases lay between the germline ends. Use of 60 Vbeta and 13 Jbeta primers characterized the PCR. TCRdb keeps only in-frame clones here, not all; method: immunoSEQ multiplex PCR. The sample shows about 160,000 clones, around 76% of them seen only once. In its sample, this clone was seen once. Its antigen is still unknown. The receptor was isolated from a female donor in good health and CMV-seronegative. Sequencing was performed on PBMCs. The V and J genes are TRBV5-1 and TRBJ2-1; maybe TRBD2 (7 bases). CDR3 sequence reads: CASSAGALSNEQFF. The CDR3 bases are TGCGCCAGCAGTGCGGGGGCGTTAAGCAATGAGCAGTTCTTC.